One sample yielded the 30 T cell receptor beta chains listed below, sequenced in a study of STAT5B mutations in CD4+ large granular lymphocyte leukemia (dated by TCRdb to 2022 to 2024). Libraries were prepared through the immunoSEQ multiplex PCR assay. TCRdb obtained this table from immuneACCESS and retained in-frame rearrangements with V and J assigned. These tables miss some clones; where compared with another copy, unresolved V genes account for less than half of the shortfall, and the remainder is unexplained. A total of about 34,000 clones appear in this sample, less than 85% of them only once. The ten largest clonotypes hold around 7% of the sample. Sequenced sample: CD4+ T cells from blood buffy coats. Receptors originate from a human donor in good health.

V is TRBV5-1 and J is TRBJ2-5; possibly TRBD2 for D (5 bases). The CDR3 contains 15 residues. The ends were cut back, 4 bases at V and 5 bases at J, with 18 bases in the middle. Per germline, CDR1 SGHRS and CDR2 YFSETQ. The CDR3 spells CASSADYLSFETQYF. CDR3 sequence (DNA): TGCGCCAGCAGCGCTGACTACCTTTCGTTTGAGACCCAGTACTTC.

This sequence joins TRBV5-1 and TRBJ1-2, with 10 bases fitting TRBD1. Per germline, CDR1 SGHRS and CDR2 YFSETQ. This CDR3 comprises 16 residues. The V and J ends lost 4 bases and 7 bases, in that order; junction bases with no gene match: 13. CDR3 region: CASSAGQGTLLSGYTF. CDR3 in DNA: TGCGCCAGCAGCGCGGGACAGGGGACCTTATTGAGTGGCTACACCTTC. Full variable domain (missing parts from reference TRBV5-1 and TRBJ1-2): KAGVTQTPRYLIKTRGQQVTLSCSPISGHRSVSWYQQTPGQGLQFLFEYFSETQRNKGNFPGRFSGRQFSNSRSEMNVSTLELGDSALYLCASSAGQGTLLSGYTFGSGTRLTVV.

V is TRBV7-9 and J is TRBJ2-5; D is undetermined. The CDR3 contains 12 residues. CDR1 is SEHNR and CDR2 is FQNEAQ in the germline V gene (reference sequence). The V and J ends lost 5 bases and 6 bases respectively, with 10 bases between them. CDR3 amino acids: CASSPSGQTQYF. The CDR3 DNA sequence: TGTGCCAGCAGCCCGAGTGGCCAGACCCAGTACTTC.

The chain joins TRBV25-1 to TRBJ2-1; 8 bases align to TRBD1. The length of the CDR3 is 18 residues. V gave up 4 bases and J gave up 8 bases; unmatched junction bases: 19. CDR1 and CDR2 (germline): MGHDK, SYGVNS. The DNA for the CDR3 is TGTGCCAGCAGTGGCGTGTACCCCCTCGACAGGGGCTATGATGAGCAGTTCTTC. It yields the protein CASSGVYPLDRGYDEQFF.

In DNA form, the CDR3 reads TGTGCCAGCAGCTCCCAGGGGGGGACTATTGGAAACACCATATATTTT. Amino acid sequence: CASSSQGGTIGNTIYF. This chain joins TRBV7-2 and TRBJ1-3, with 7 bases fitting TRBD1. The CDR3 contains 16 residues. Trimming took 4 bases from V and 3 from J; bases not matched to a gene: 9. Germline assignment: CDR1 SGHTA and CDR2 FQGNSA.

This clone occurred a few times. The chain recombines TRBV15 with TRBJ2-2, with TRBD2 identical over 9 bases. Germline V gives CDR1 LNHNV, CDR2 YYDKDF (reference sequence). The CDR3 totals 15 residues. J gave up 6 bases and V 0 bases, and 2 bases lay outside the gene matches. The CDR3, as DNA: TGTGCCACCAGCAGAGAGAGACTAGCGGCCGGGGAGCTGTTTTTT. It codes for CATSRERLAAGELFF.

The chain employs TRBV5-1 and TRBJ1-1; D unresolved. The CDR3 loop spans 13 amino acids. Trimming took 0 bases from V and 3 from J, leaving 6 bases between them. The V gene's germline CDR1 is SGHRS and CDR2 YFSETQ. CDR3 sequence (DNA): TGCGCCAGCAGCTTGGAAATTCACACTGAAGCTTTCTTT. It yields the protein CASSLEIHTEAFF.

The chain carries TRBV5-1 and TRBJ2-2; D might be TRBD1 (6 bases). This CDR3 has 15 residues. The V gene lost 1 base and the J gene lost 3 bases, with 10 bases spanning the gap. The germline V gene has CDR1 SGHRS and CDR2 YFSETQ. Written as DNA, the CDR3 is TGCGCCAGCAGCTTGACAGGGTCGGACACCGGGGAGCTGTTTTTT. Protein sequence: CASSLTGSDTGELFF.

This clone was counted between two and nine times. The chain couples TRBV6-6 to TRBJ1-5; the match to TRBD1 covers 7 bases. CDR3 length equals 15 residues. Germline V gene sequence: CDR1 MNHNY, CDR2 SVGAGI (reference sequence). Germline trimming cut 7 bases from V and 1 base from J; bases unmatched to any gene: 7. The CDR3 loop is CASIHRGQSNQPQHF. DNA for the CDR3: TGTGCCAGCATCCATCGGGGACAGAGCAATCAGCCCCAGCATTTT.

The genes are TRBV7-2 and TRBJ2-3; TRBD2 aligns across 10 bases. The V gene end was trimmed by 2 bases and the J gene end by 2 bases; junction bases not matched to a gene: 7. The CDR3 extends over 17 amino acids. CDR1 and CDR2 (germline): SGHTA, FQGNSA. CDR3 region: CASSLPTTSGPTDTQYF. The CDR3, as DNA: TGTGCCAGCAGCTTACCGACGACTAGCGGGCCCACAGATACGCAGTATTTT.

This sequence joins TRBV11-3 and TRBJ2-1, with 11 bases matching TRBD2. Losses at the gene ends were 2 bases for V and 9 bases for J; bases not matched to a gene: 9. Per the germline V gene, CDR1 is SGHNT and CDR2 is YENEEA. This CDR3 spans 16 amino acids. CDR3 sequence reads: CASSLYSGGAPVEQFF. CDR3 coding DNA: TGTGCCAGCAGCTTATATAGCGGGGGGGCCCCCGTTGAGCAGTTCTTC.

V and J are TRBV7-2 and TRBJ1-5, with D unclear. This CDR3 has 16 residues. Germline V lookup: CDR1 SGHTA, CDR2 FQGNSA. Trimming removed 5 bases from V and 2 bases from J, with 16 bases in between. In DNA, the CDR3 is TGTGCCAGCAGCCTTCGGACGGGTTGGGGCAATCAGCCCCAGCATTTT. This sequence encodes CASSLRTGWGNQPQHF.

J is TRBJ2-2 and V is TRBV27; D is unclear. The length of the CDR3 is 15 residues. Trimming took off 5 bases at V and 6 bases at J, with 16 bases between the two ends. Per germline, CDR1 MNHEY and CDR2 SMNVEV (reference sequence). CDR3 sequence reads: CASSPSHGSPGELFF. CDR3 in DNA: TGTGCCAGCAGTCCAAGCCACGGTAGTCCCGGGGAGCTGTTTTTT.

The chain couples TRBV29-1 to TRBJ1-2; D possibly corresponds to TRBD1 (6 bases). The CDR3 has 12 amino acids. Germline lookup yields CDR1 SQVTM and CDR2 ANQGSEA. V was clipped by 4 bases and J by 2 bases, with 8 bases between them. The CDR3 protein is CSVGGGNYGYTF. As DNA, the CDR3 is TGCAGCGTTGGGGGGGGCAACTATGGCTACACCTTC.

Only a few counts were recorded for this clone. In DNA, the CDR3 is TGTGCCACCAGCAGACCCGGGACATCCGGGGAGCTGTTTTTT. Residues: CATSRPGTSGELFF. The chain combines TRBV15 with TRBJ2-2, with D perhaps matching TRBD1 (6 bases). V gave up 2 bases and J gave up 6 bases, with 10 bases separating them. Germline values: CDR1 LNHNV, CDR2 YYDKDF (reference sequence). The CDR3 is made up of 14 amino acids.

The CDR3 spells CASSEVTVGSEAFF. CDR3 bases: TGTGCCAGCAGTGAGGTGACAGTCGGGTCTGAAGCTTTCTTT. This sequence joins TRBV2 and TRBJ1-1; TRBD1 might be the D (5 bases). CDR1 and CDR2 (germline): SNHLY, FYNNEI. CDR3 length: 14 amino acids. Trimming removed 3 bases from V and 6 bases from J, with 14 bases in between.

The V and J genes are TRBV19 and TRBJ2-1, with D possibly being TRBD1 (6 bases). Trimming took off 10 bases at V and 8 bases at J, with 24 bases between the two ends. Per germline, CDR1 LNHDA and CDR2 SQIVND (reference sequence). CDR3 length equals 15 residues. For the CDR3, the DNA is TGTGCCACACAGAGGGGGAACACTTTGCGCGATGAGCAGTTCTTC. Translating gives CATQRGNTLRDEQFF.

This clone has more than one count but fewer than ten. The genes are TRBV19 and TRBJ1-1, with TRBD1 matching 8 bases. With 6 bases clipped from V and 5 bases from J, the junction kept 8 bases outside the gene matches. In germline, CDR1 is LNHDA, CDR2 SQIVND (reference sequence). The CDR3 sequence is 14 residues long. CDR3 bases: TGTGCCAGTAGGTCCGGACAGGGTATGACTGAAGCTTTCTTT. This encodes CASRSGQGMTEAFF.

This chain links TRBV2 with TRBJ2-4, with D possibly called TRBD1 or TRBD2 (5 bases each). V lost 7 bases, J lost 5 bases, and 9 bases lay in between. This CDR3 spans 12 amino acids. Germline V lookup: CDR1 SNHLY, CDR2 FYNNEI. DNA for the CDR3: TGTGCCAGCACCCGGGACCAAAACATTCAGTACTTC. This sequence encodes CASTRDQNIQYF. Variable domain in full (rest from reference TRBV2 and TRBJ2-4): EPEVTQTPSHQVTQMGQEVILRCVPISNHLYFYWYRQILGQKVEFLVSFYNNEISEKSEIFDDQFSVERPDGSNFTLKIRSTKLEDSAMYFCASTRDQNIQYFGAGTRLSVL.

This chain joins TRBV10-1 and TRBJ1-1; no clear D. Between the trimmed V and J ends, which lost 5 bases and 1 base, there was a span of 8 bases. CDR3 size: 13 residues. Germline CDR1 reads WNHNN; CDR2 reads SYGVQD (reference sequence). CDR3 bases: TGCGCCAGCAGTCGCCACCAGAACACTGAAGCTTTCTTT. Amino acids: CASSRHQNTEAFF.

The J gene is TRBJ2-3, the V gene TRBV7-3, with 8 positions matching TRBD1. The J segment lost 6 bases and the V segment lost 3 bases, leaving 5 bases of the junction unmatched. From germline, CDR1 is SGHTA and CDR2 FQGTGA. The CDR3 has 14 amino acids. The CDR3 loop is CASSLTGARDTQYF. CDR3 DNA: TGTGCCAGCAGCTTGACAGGGGCTCGGGATACGCAGTATTTT.

The DNA for the CDR3 is TGTGCCAGCAGCTCTGGGACTAGCGGGAGAGGAACGAGGGAGCAGTACTTC. This gives the protein CASSSGTSGRGTREQYF. The V gene is TRBV9, the J gene TRBJ2-7, with 14 bases aligning to TRBD2. The CDR3 runs 17 residues. With V trimmed by 4 bases and J by 7 bases, 13 bases remained unmatched. Germline CDR1 reads SGDLS; CDR2 reads YYNGEE.

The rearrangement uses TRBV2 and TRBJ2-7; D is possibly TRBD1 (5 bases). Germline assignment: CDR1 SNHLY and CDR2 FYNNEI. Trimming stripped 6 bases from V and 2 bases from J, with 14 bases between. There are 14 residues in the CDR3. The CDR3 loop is CASRVGAGPYEQYF. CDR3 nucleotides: TGTGCCAGCAGGGTAGGGGCAGGTCCCTACGAGCAGTACTTC.

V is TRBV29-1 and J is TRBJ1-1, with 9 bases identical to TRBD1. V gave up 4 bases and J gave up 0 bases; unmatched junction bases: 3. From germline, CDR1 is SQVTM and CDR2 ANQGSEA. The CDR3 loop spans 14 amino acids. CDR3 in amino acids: CSVVRDRVNTEAFF. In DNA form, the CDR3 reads TGCAGCGTTGTCCGGGACAGGGTGAACACTGAAGCTTTCTTT.

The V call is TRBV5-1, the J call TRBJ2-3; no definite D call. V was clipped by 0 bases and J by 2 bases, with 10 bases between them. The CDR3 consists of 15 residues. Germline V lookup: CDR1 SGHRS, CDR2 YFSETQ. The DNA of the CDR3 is TGCGCCAGCAGCTTGGTTTCCGGACCCACAGATACGCAGTATTTT. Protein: CASSLVSGPTDTQYF.

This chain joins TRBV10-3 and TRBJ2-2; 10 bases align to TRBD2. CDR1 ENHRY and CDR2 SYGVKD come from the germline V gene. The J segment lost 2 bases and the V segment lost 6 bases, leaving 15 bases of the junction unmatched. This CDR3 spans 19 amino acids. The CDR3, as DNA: TGTGCCATCAGGCCACGCGGTCTAGCGGGGGCCCTAAACACCGGGGAGCTGTTTTTT. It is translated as CAIRPRGLAGALNTGELFF.

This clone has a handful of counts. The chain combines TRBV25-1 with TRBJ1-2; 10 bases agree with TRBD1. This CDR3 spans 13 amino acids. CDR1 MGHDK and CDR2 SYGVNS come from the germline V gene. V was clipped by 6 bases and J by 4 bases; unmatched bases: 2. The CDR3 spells CASSRDRGYGYTF. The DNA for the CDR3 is TGTGCCAGCAGCCGGGACAGGGGCTATGGCTACACCTTC.

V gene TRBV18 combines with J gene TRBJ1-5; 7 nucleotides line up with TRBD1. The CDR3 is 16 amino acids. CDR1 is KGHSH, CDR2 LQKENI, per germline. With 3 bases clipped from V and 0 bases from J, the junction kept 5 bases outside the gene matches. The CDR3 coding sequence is TGTGCCAGCTCACCCGACAGGGCAGATAGCAATCAGCCCCAGCATTTT. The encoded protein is CASSPDRADSNQPQHF.

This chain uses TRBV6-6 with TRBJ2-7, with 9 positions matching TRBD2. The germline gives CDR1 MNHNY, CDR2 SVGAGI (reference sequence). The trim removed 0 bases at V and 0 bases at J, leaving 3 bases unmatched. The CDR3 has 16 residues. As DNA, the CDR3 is TGTGCCAGCAGTTACTCTTTAGCGGGGGACTCCTACGAGCAGTACTTC. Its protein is CASSYSLAGDSYEQYF.

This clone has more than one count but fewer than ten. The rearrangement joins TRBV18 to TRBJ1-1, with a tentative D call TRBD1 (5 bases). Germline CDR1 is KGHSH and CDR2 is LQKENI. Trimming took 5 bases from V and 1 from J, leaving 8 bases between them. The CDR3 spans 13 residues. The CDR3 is CASSSGQNTEAFF. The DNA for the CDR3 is TGTGCCAGCTCATCAGGACAGAACACTGAAGCTTTCTTT.